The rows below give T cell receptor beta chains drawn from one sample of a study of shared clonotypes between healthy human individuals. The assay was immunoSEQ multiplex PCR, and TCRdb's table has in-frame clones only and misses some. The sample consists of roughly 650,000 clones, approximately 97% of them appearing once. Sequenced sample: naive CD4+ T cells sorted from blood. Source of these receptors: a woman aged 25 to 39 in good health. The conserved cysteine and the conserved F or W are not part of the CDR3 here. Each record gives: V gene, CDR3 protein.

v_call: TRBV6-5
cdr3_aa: ASSRDRGVLGAF

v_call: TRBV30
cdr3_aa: AWSTTGLETQY

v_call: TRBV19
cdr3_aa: ASSRGGGRAEMNTEAF

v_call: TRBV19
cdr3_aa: ASSISGRMEQPQH

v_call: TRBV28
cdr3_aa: ASSRDIRAGGYT

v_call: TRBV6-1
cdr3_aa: ASKGLGPYNEQF

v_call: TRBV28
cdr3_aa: ASRSANALGYT

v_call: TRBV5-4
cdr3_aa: ASSTDYEQY

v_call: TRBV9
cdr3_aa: ASSAEQDHGYT

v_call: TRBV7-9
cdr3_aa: ASSLDSGRAYEQY

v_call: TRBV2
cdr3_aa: ASSEVGGYNEQF

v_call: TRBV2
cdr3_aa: ASSRDIYEQY

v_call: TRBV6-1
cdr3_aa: ASTFDSTDTQY

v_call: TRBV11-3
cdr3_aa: ASSSGLAGRNEQF

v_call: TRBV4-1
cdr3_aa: ASSPRTLAGGRETQY

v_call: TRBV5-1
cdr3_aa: ASNGGSSYEQY

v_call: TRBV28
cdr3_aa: AIGRGLYQPQH

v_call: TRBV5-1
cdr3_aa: ASSSRANKGARYEQY

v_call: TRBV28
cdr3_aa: AGRLTSGSGVQF

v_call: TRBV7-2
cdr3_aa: ASRFRTGPSYEQY

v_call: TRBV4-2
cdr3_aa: ASSQDLPSGRSGGELF

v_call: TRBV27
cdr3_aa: ASSVFGTRNEQF

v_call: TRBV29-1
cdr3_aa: SVFRLASDTQY

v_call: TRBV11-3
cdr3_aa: ASSLTSFGELF

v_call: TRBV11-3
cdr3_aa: ASSLAASSSYEQY

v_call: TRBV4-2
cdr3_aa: ASSQDRAVYNSPLH

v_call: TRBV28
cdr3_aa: ASSLYEGTDTQY

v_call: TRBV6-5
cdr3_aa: ASCPDWYQETQY

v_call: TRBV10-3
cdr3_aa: AISDDSGAGHTEAF

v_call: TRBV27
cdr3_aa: ASRRTGQGEKLF

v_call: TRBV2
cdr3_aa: ASHRPRGVRSLGAEQY

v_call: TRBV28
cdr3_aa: ASTPGGSYEQY

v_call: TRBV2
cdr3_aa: ASSPLRYEQY

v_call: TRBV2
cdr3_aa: ASRRDREHYGYT

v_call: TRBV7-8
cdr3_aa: ASSFASRTGATGELF

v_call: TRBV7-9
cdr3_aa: ASSPLQDYEANYGYT

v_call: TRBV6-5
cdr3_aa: ASSRYNYGYT

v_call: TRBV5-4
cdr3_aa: ASSFSGRARNEQF